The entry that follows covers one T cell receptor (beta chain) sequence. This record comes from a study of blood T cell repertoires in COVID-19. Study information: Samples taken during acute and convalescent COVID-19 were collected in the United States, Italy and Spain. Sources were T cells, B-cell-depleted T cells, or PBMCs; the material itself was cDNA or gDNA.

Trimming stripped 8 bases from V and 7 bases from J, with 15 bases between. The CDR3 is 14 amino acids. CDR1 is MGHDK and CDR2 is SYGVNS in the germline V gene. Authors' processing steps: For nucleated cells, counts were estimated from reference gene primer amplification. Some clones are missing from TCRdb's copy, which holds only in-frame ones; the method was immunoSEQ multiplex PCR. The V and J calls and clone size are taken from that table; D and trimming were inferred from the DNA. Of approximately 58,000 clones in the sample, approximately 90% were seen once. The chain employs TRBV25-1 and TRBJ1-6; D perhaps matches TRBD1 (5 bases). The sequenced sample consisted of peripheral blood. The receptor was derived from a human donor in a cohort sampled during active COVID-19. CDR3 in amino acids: CASDDGGTNSPLHF. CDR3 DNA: TGTGCCAGCGATGACGGGGGAACAAATTCACCCCTCCACTTT.